This record concerns one T cell receptor beta chain sequence. The germline V gene has CDR1 SGDLS and CDR2 YYNGEE. Trimming cost V 2 bases and J 4 bases; bases outside gene matches: 2. There are 14 residues in the CDR3. These data originate in a study of blood T cell repertoires in COVID-19. On the study more broadly: Specimens from acute and convalescent COVID-19 originated in the United States, Italy and Spain.

Libraries were prepared by immunoSEQ multiplex PCR; TCRdb keeps only in-frame clonotypes and omits some of them. The sample carries approximately 300,000 clones, 85% to 90% recorded once. Sequencing was done on a sample of PBMCs or T cells enriched from blood (not recorded which). This sequence was found in a woman younger than 35 with acute COVID-19. This rearrangement joins TRBV9 to TRBJ2-1; TRBD2 aligns across 8 bases. The CDR3 DNA sequence: TGTGCCAGCAGCGTGTCTAGCGGGTACAATGAGCAGTTCTTC. It codes for CASSVSSGYNEQFF. The entire variable domain, with the rest obtained from reference TRBV9 and TRBJ2-1, is as follows: DSGVTQTPKHLITATGQRVTLRCSPRSGDLSVYWYQQSLDQGLQFLIQYYNGEERAKGNILERFSAQQFPDLHSELNLSSLELGDSALYFCASSVSSGYNEQFFGPGTRLTVL.